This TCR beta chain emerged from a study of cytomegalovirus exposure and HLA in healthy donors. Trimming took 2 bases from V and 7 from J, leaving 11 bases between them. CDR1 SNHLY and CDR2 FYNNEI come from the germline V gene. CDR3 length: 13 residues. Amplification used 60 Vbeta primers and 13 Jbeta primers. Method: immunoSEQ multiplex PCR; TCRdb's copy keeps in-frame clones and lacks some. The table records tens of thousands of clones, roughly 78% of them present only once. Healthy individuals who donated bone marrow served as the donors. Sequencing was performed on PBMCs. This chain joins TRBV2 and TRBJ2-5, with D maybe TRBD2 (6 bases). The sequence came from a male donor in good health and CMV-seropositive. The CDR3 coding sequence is TGTGCCAGCAGTGAACCTCTAGCGCCGACCCAGTACTTC. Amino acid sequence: CASSEPLAPTQYF.